Listed here are 21 T cell receptor beta chains from one sample, sequenced in a study of blood T cell repertoires in COVID-19. The method was immunoSEQ multiplex PCR; TCRdb's version includes in-frame clones alone and lacks a portion of them. Among approximately 260,000 clones, roughly 84% were seen once, and the ten largest hold 8% to 9.5%. The sequenced material came from peripheral blood. Receptors originate from a human donor in a cohort sampled during active COVID-19.

The chain is built from TRBV5-4 and TRBJ1-6; 9 positions agree with TRBD1. This CDR3 spans 15 amino acids. CDR1 is SGHNT and CDR2 is YYREEE in the germline V gene (reference sequence). J was trimmed by 8 bases and V by 4 bases; bases with no gene match: 7. In DNA, the CDR3 is TGTGCCAGCAGCACCACCGGGACAGGGTATTCACCCCTCCACTTT. Translation: CASSTTGTGYSPLHF. Complete variable domain (other parts from reference TRBV5-4 and TRBJ1-6): ETGVTQSPTHLIKTRGQQVTLRCSSQSGHNTVSWYQQALGQGPQFIFQYYREEENGRGNFPPRFSGLQFPNYSSELNVNALELDDSALYLCASSTTGTGYSPLHFGNGTRLTVT.

The sample holds a few counts of this clone. This sequence joins TRBV4-1 and TRBJ1-2; D is ambiguous. This CDR3 comprises 17 residues. Trimming took off 3 bases at V and 0 bases at J, with 17 bases between the two ends. Germline CDR1 reads MGHRA; CDR2 reads YSYEKL. CDR3 DNA: TGCGCCAGCAGCCACCTCGATGGGAGCAACCCTAACTATGGCTACACCTTC. This encodes CASSHLDGSNPNYGYTF.

This rearrangement joins TRBV4-3 to TRBJ2-3, with 8 positions matching TRBD2. The length of the CDR3 is 18 residues. The V and J ends lost 3 bases and 1 base, in that order; junction bases with no gene match: 12. Germline V lookup: CDR1 LGHNA, CDR2 YSLEER. The CDR3 is CASSQNLPIAGRTDTQYF. The CDR3 DNA sequence: TGCGCCAGCAGCCAGAACCTACCCATAGCGGGGCGCACAGATACGCAGTATTTT.

This chain uses TRBV19 with TRBJ2-2, with D tentatively TRBD2 (6 bases). Looked up from germline, CDR1 is LNHDA and CDR2 is SQIVND (reference sequence). Trimming took 0 bases from V and 2 from J, leaving 13 bases between them. The CDR3 extends over 17 amino acids. CDR3 nucleotides: TGTGCCAGTAGTATAGATGAGGGGAGGATTAACACCGGGGAGCTGTTTTTT. It specifies CASSIDEGRINTGELFF.

This chain connects TRBV9 to TRBJ2-5; tentatively, D is TRBD1 (5 bases). The CDR3 extends over 11 amino acids. Deletions cut 8 bases from V and 5 bases from J, with 10 bases between. Germline CDR1 and CDR2: SGDLS and YYNGEE. CDR3 sequence reads: CASGKGETQYF. CDR3 sequence (DNA): TGTGCCAGTGGTAAGGGGGAGACCCAGTACTTC. Based on the CDR3 plus reference TRBV9 and TRBJ2-5, the full variable domain is DSGVTQTPKHLITATGQRVTLRCSPRSGDLSVYWYQQSLDQGLQFLIQYYNGEERAKGNILERFSAQQFPDLHSELNLSSLELGDSALYFCASGKGETQYFGPGTRLLVL.

The CDR3 reads CASQRDSSVFF. CDR3 nucleotides: TGTGCCAGCCAGAGGGACTCCAGTGTGTTCTTC. This chain uses TRBV13 with TRBJ2-1; the D gene is possibly TRBD2 (6 bases). Germline-derived CDR1 and CDR2 are PRHDT and FYEKMQ (reference sequence). Trimming took 8 bases from V and 15 from J, leaving 17 bases between them. This CDR3 is built from 11 residues.

The chain uses TRBV28 and TRBJ2-7; maybe TRBD2 (5 bases). Germline CDR1 is MDHEN and CDR2 is SYDVKM. The CDR3 spans 11 residues. The V end was cut by 10 bases, the J end by 8 bases, with 15 bases between. CDR3 in amino acids: CATAGGSQQYF. In nucleotides, the CDR3 is TGTGCCACCGCGGGCGGGTCCCAGCAGTACTTC.

A few counts support this clone. The chain uses TRBV6-4 and TRBJ2-1; 9 nucleotides agree with TRBD2. Looked up from germline, CDR1 is MRHNA and CDR2 is SNTAGT. This CDR3 contains 16 residues. J was trimmed by 1 base and V by 3 bases; bases with no gene match: 4. The CDR3 loop reads CASSEGGGASYNEQFF. Here the CDR3 DNA reads TGTGCCAGCAGTGAAGGCGGGGGGGCGTCCTACAATGAGCAGTTCTTC.

The chain has TRBV6-2 or TRBV6-3 and TRBJ2-5; D might be TRBD2 (5 bases). Trimming removed 6 bases from V and 3 bases from J, with 20 bases in between. This CDR3 spans 16 amino acids. Germline CDR1 reads MNHEY; CDR2 reads SVGEGT. The DNA for the CDR3 is TGTGCCAGCAGCCACCGCGGGTCCGCCAATAAAGAGACCCAGTACTTC. It translates to CASSHRGSANKETQYF.

This clone was seen once. The chain links TRBV13 to TRBJ1-2; the match to TRBD1 covers 9 bases. This CDR3 spans 15 amino acids. J was trimmed by 6 bases and V by 3 bases; bases with no gene match: 8. Germline lookup yields CDR1 PRHDT and CDR2 FYEKMQ (reference sequence). The CDR3 protein is CASSFSGTGSDGYTF. As DNA, the CDR3 is TGTGCCAGCAGCTTTTCGGGGACAGGGTCAGATGGCTACACCTTC.

This clone has just one count. The gene calls are TRBV6-5 and TRBJ2-7; possible D gene TRBD2, 5 bases. Trimming stripped 6 bases from V and 2 bases from J, with 8 bases between. The CDR3 extends over 12 amino acids. Per germline, CDR1 MNHEY and CDR2 SVGAGI. Here the CDR3 reads CASRGSPYEQYF. CDR3 DNA sequence: TGTGCCAGCAGGGGGAGCCCCTACGAGCAGTACTTC.

This sequence joins TRBV7-8 and TRBJ2-2, with a possible D match to TRBD1 (6 bases). CDR1 and CDR2 (germline): SGHVS, FQNEAQ. This CDR3 contains 15 residues. With 2 bases removed from V and 6 bases from J, the gap between germline ends came to 13 bases. CDR3 nucleotides: TGTGCCAGCAGCTTAATCCCAGGGGTGTCCGGGGAGCTGTTTTTT. Residues: CASSLIPGVSGELFF.

V gene TRBV11-3 combines with J gene TRBJ2-7; D may be TRBD2 (5 bases). Germline CDR1 and CDR2: SGHNT and YENEEA. The CDR3 has 12 residues. The CDR3 spells CASARGSYEQYF. CDR3 in DNA: TGTGCTTCCGCGAGAGGGTCCTACGAGCAGTACTTC.

The V and J genes are TRBV2 and TRBJ1-3, with D hard to call. Trimming pared 2 bases from V and 0 bases from J, leaving 8 bases between. This CDR3 is 15 amino acids long. Germline lookup yields CDR1 SNHLY and CDR2 FYNNEI. CDR3 sequence reads: CASSENSVSGNTIYF. In DNA, the CDR3 is TGTGCCAGCAGTGAAAACTCCGTCTCTGGAAACACCATATATTTT.

This clone occurred a few times. The CDR3 sequence: CASSLSSGGPGQYF. The CDR3 nucleotides are TGTGCCAGCAGCTTAAGTAGCGGGGGCCCCGGGCAGTACTTC. This chain uses TRBV11-2 with TRBJ2-7; 9 positions match TRBD2. CDR1 is SGHAT and CDR2 is FQNNGV in the germline V gene. The ends lost 2 bases at V and 9 bases at J; junction bases unmatched: 8. The CDR3 totals 14 residues.

This clone was counted once. The chain joins TRBV7-2 to TRBJ2-7; weak D call: TRBD2 (7 bases). The length of the CDR3 is 15 residues. The V end was cut by 0 bases, the J end by 0 bases, with 9 bases between. Germline CDR1 and CDR2: SGHTA and FQGNSA. CDR3 sequence reads: CASSLAAGASYEQYF. The CDR3 DNA is TGTGCCAGCAGCTTAGCGGCGGGGGCCTCCTACGAGCAGTACTTC.

The chain has TRBV2 and TRBJ1-2, with 7 bases fitting TRBD1. The CDR3 has 12 residues. Germline CDR1 is SNHLY and CDR2 is FYNNEI. V gave up 6 bases and J gave up 8 bases; unmatched junction bases: 6. The CDR3 loop reads CASSQDRVGYTF. The CDR3 region has the DNA TGTGCCAGCAGCCAAGACAGGGTAGGCTACACCTTC.

The chain is built from TRBV9 and TRBJ2-6; D is unclear. The germline V gene encodes CDR1 SGDLS and CDR2 YYNGEE. V lost 4 bases and J lost 0, with 14 bases in between. This CDR3 is 17 amino acids long. The CDR3 loop is CASSPIVVSSGANVLTF. CDR3 bases: TGTGCCAGCAGCCCGATTGTAGTGTCCTCTGGGGCCAACGTCCTGACTTTC.

The chain is built from TRBV3-1 (or the pseudogene TRBV3-2) and TRBJ2-2; 7 nucleotides align to TRBD1. This CDR3 spans 14 amino acids. CDR1 and CDR2 (germline): LGHDT, YNNKEL (reference sequence). V lost 1 base to trimming and J lost 6 bases; unmatched junction nucleotides: 2. Written as DNA, the CDR3 is TGTGCCAGCAGCCAAGCCGGGACAGCCGGGGAGCTGTTTTTT. It specifies CASSQAGTAGELFF.

This clone was seen many times. The rearrangement uses TRBV5-6 and TRBJ2-7, with D maybe TRBD1 (6 bases). Per germline, CDR1 SGHDT and CDR2 YYEEEE. Trimming pared 1 base from V and 6 bases from J, leaving 14 bases between. The CDR3 contains 14 residues. The CDR3 DNA sequence: TGTGCCAGCAGCTTGTCGCCAGGGGTTGGCGAGCAGTACTTC. It translates to CASSLSPGVGEQYF.

The chain recombines TRBV2 with TRBJ1-3; D remains ambiguous. CDR3 size: 14 residues. V gave up 4 bases and J gave up 3 bases, with 10 bases separating them. Germline CDR1 reads SNHLY; CDR2 reads FYNNEI. The CDR3 nucleotides are TGTGCCAGCAGTGGCGGAATCGATGGAAACACCATATATTTT. It specifies CASSGGIDGNTIYF.